This T cell receptor (beta chain) was retrieved from a study of response to subunit inactivated influenza vaccine. This clonotype was observed a handful of times. CDR1 is MNHEY and CDR2 is SVGAGI in the germline V gene. Trimming stripped 0 bases from V and 7 bases from J, with 7 bases between. The CDR3 length is 14 residues. TCRdb reanalysed the RT-PCR reads using MiXCR and keeps one entry per CDR3 protein. The profile shows almost 600,000 distinct CDR3 sequences, 12% to 15% of them singletons. Sequenced material: PBMCs from blood, taken about 11 days after vaccination. V usage is TRBV6-5 and J usage is TRBJ1-6, with D hard to call. This TCR derives from a man aged 45-65 years who received an inactivated influenza vaccine. As DNA, the CDR3 is TGTGCCAGCAGTTACTCGACGGACAATTCACCCCTCCACTTT. Encoded protein: CASSYSTDNSPLHF.